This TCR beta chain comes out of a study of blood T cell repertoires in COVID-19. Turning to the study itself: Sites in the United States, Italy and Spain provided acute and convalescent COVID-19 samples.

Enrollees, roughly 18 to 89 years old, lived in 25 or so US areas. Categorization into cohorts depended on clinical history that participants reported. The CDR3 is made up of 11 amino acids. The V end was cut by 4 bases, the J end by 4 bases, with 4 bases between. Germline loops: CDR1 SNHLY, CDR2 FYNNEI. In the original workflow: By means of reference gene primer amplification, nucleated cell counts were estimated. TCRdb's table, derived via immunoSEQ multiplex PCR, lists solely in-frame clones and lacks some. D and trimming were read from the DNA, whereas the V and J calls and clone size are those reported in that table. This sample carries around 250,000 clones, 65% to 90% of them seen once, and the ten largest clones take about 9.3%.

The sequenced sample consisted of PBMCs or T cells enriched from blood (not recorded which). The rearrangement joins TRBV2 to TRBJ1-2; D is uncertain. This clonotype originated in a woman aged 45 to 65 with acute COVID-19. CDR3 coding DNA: TGTGCCAGCAGTGTACTCTATGGCTACACCTTC. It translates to CASSVLYGYTF.